The 18 T cell receptor beta chains reported below all come from one sample, sequenced in a study of blood T cell repertoires in COVID-19. Sequencing used immunoSEQ multiplex PCR; TCRdb keeps in-frame clones, though not all of them. The sample lists 200,000 to 250,000 clones; around three quarters were seen once. Sequencing input: peripheral blood. All receptors come from a woman aged 70-85 years with acute or convalescent COVID-19.

Notes on this clone: A read error may produce the germline difference seen at one junction end. The V call is TRBV3-1 (or the pseudogene TRBV3-2), the J call TRBJ2-1, with TRBD2 as a possible D gene (5 bases). Germline CDR1 reads LGHDT; CDR2 reads YNNKEL (reference sequence). The CDR3 has 13 residues. In DNA, the CDR3 is TGTGCCAGCAGCCAAGATAAGGCGAGGGAAACTGTCTTC. Protein: CASSQDKARETVF.

This chain uses TRBV7-9 with TRBJ1-4; 9 bases agree with TRBD1. The length of the CDR3 is 16 residues. Germline trimming cut 4 bases from V and 8 bases from J; bases unmatched to any gene: 11. Germline V lookup: CDR1 SEHNR, CDR2 FQNEAQ (reference sequence). The CDR3 coding sequence is TGTGCCAGCAGCTCTCTACCGGGACAGGGTCGCGAAAAACTGTTTTTT. Its protein product is CASSSLPGQGREKLFF.

This clone was counted a single time. The rearrangement links TRBV5-1 to TRBJ2-7; D gene unclear. Germline lookup yields CDR1 SGHRS and CDR2 YFSETQ. The V gene lost 7 bases and the J gene lost 0 bases, with 11 bases spanning the gap. The CDR3 sequence is 13 residues long. CDR3 amino acids: CASGPPDSYEQYF. CDR3 in DNA: TGCGCCAGCGGGCCTCCAGACTCCTACGAGCAGTACTTC.

The rearrangement links TRBV10-3 to TRBJ2-5; 8 bases are shared with TRBD2. CDR1 and CDR2 (germline): ENHRY, SYGVKD. The CDR3 consists of 14 residues. V shed 3 bases, J shed 5 bases, and the junction held 5 bases outside the gene matches. CDR3 coding DNA: TGTGCCATCAGTGACGGGACTAGGGCGGAGACCCAGTACTTC. Encoded protein: CAISDGTRAETQYF.

V usage is TRBV7-2 and J usage is TRBJ2-3; 12 nucleotides align to TRBD2. J was trimmed by 14 bases and V by 4 bases; bases with no gene match: 10. The CDR3 length is 14 residues. From germline, CDR1 is SGHTA and CDR2 FQGNSA. The CDR3 DNA reads TGTGCCAGCAGCTCCCCTAGCGGGGGGGTCATCTTGTATTTT. Translation: CASSSPSGGVILYF. Combining the CDR3 with reference TRBV7-2 and TRBJ2-3 gives the whole variable domain GAGVSQSPSNKVTEKGKDVELRCDPISGHTALYWYRQSLGQGLEFLIYFQGNSAPDKSGLPSDRFSAERTGGSVSTLTIQRTQQEDSAVYLCASSSPSGGVILYFGPGTRLTVL.

This clone was counted a few times. CDR3 region: CASSLSAVEQYF. The CDR3 DNA follows: TGTGCCAGCAGCTTATCAGCGGTTGAGCAGTACTTC. This sequence joins TRBV7-2 and TRBJ2-7; perhaps TRBD2 as D (5 bases). Trimming pared 2 bases from V and 7 bases from J, leaving 9 bases between. CDR1 is SGHTA, CDR2 FQGNSA, per germline. This CDR3 has 12 residues.

The chain employs TRBV18 and TRBJ2-1, with no clear D. The germline gives CDR1 KGHSH, CDR2 LQKENI. The CDR3 spans 12 residues. Between the trimmed V and J ends, which lost 2 bases and 5 bases, there was a span of 4 bases. CDR3 DNA: TGTGCCAGCTCACCAAGCGACAATGAGCAGTTCTTC. The encoded protein is CASSPSDNEQFF.

The genes are TRBV6-5 and TRBJ1-6, with no clear D. Germline CDR1 MNHEY, CDR2 SVGAGI. The CDR3 runs 12 residues. Trimming shortened V by 6 bases and J by 9 bases, and 9 bases separated the two germline ends. For the CDR3, the DNA is TGTGCCAGCAGCCCCGAGGGTTCACCCCTCCACTTT. This translates into CASSPEGSPLHF.

The V and J genes are TRBV7-6 and TRBJ1-1, with 7 bases lining up with TRBD1. Trimming at V came to 1 base and at J to 6 bases, leaving 8 bases not matched to a gene. The CDR3 is 15 residues long. Germline V gene sequence: CDR1 SGHVS, CDR2 FNYEAQ. In nucleotides, the CDR3 is TGTGCCAGCAGCTTAGGTGACAGGGTGAGCGCTGAAGCTTTCTTT. Translating it yields CASSLGDRVSAEAFF.

The V call is TRBV5-8, the J call TRBJ2-3; 8 positions agree with TRBD1. The V gene's germline CDR1 is SGHTS and CDR2 YDEGEE. The CDR3 has 15 residues. Unmatched junction bases numbered 4, after V lost 0 bases and J lost 4 bases. The CDR3: CASSLEAGGSDTQYF. The CDR3 DNA follows: TGTGCCAGCAGCTTGGAGGCAGGGGGCTCAGATACGCAGTATTTT.

The chain carries TRBV19 and TRBJ2-7, with 7 nucleotides matching TRBD1. After removal of 11 bases from V and 6 bases from J, the junction contained 25 bases not matched to a gene. There are 17 residues in the CDR3. Germline-derived CDR1 and CDR2 are LNHDA and SQIVND (reference sequence). For the CDR3, the DNA is TGTGCCGTATCCTACCACCCCCAGGGGGAGACCTCTTCCGAGCAGTACGTC. This sequence encodes CAVSYHPQGETSSEQYV.

This chain joins TRBV5-1 and TRBJ1-2; 11 nucleotides match TRBD1. This CDR3 contains 17 residues. After removal of 3 bases from V and 8 bases from J, the junction contained 15 bases not matched to a gene. From germline, CDR1 is SGHRS and CDR2 YFSETQ. The CDR3 reads CASSSGQGAVEYGGYTF. In nucleotides, the CDR3 is TGCGCCAGCAGCTCCGGACAGGGGGCTGTGGAGTATGGGGGCTACACCTTC.

V and J are TRBV5-5 and TRBJ2-5; weak D call: TRBD2 (5 bases). Trimming cost V 1 base and J 3 bases, with 10 bases left between them. The CDR3 loop spans 14 amino acids. The germline CDR1 and CDR2 sequences are SGHKS and YYEKEE (reference sequence). The CDR3 region has the DNA TGTGCCAGCAGCTTGATCGCCGGGGAAGAGACCCAGTACTTC. Translated: CASSLIAGEETQYF.

For this clone: The identical CDR3 is also encoded by other nucleotide sequences in the sample. The rearrangement joins TRBV9 to TRBJ2-5; TRBD1 agrees at 7 bases. Per germline, CDR1 SGDLS and CDR2 YYNGEE. V was clipped by 4 bases and J by 3 bases; unmatched bases: 3. The CDR3 covers 13 residues. Here the CDR3 DNA reads TGTGCCAGCAGCACAGGGGTAGAAGAGACCCAGTACTTC. Translated, it gives CASSTGVEETQYF.

The gene calls are TRBV6-2 or TRBV6-3 and TRBJ2-3; possibly TRBD1 for D (7 bases). The length of the CDR3 is 17 residues. V gave up 6 bases and J gave up 1 base, with 20 bases separating them. Looked up from germline, CDR1 is MNHEY and CDR2 is SVGEGT. The CDR3 protein is CASSDPGGLPGTDTQYF. Here the CDR3 DNA reads TGTGCCAGCAGCGACCCAGGGGGGCTCCCTGGCACAGATACGCAGTATTTT.

This clone was observed a few times. The V gene is TRBV13, the J gene TRBJ1-3, with 7 nucleotides matching TRBD1. CDR3 length equals 16 residues. The V gene's germline CDR1 is PRHDT and CDR2 FYEKMQ (reference sequence). J gave up 2 bases and V 5 bases, and 9 bases lay outside the gene matches. The CDR3 region is CASSQDTGAAGNTIYF. Written as DNA, the CDR3 is TGTGCCAGCAGCCAGGATACAGGGGCTGCTGGAAACACCATATATTTT. The complete variable domain, with remaining parts taken from reference TRBV13 and TRBJ1-3, reads AAGVIQSPRHLIKEKRETATLKCYPIPRHDTVYWYQQGPGQDPQFLISFYEKMQSDKGSIPDRFSAQQFSDYHSELNMSSLELGDSALYFCASSQDTGAAGNTIYFGEGSWLTVV.

The genes are TRBV7-2 and TRBJ2-7, with 10 bases aligning to TRBD1. CDR3 length equals 13 residues. V was clipped by 5 bases and J by 5 bases; unmatched bases: 3. Germline CDR1 SGHTA, CDR2 FQGNSA. CDR3 DNA: TGTGCCAGCAGCCCGGGACAGGGGAACGAGCAGTACTTC. Amino acid sequence: CASSPGQGNEQYF. The full variable domain, in which reference TRBV7-2 and TRBJ2-7 provide the parts outside the CDR3, is GAGVSQSPSNKVTEKGKDVELRCDPISGHTALYWYRQSLGQGLEFLIYFQGNSAPDKSGLPSDRFSAERTGGSVSTLTIQRTQQEDSAVYLCASSPGQGNEQYFGPGTRLTVT.

In its sample, this clone was seen once. The chain uses TRBV5-4 and TRBJ1-6; weak D call: TRBD1 (5 bases). Germline assignment: CDR1 SGHNT and CDR2 YYREEE (reference sequence). The CDR3 length is 15 residues. V lost 5 bases to trimming and J lost 7 bases, with 16 bases between them. The CDR3 spells CASSSIGALNSPLHF. DNA for the CDR3: TGTGCCAGCAGTTCGATTGGGGCCTTAAATTCACCCCTCCACTTT.